Shown below are 9 T cell receptor beta chains from a single sample sequenced in a study of cytomegalovirus exposure and HLA in healthy donors (dated by TCRdb to about 2017). To prepare the library, the immunoSEQ multiplex PCR assay was applied. For the multiplex PCR, a mixture combining 60 forward primers for TCR Vbeta segments and 13 reverse primers for TCR Jbeta segments was used. Not all clones reach the TCRdb copy of this immuneACCESS table, which keeps in-frame sequences only. Checked studies attribute under half of the gap to unresolved V genes and leave the rest unexplained. The sample profile shows over 150,000 clones; approximately 77% of them were found once. The top ten constitute roughly 7.3% of the sample. The sample taken for sequencing was PBMCs. The source of these receptors is a male donor in good health and CMV-seropositive.

There are a few counts of this clone. V is TRBV30 and J is TRBJ1-6; D possibly corresponds to TRBD1 (6 bases). Germline values: CDR1 GTSNPN, CDR2 SVGIG (reference sequence). Between the trimmed V and J ends, which lost 4 bases and 12 bases, there was a span of 13 bases. The CDR3 sequence is 12 residues long. The CDR3 bases are TGTGCCTGGACCCGGGACACGAAACCCCTCCACTTT. The encoded protein is CAWTRDTKPLHF.

This chain joins TRBV27 and TRBJ1-1; TRBD1 might be the D (5 bases). Trimming removed 9 bases from V and 4 bases from J, with 15 bases in between. Germline V lookup: CDR1 MNHEY, CDR2 SMNVEV (reference sequence). The CDR3 runs 13 residues. Written as DNA, the CDR3 is TGTGCCAGTCACTACCGGGGGGGCACTGAAGCTTTCTTT. Translation: CASHYRGGTEAFF.

CDR3: CASSPQAGGLGGGELFF. In DNA form, the CDR3 reads TGTGCCAGCAGCCCCCAAGCGGGGGGCTTGGGGGGCGGGGAGCTGTTTTTT. The chain carries TRBV7-3 and TRBJ2-2; 9 bases map to TRBD2. Looked up from germline, CDR1 is SGHTA and CDR2 is FQGTGA. V lost 5 bases to trimming and J lost 7 bases; unmatched junction nucleotides: 14. This CDR3 is 17 amino acids long. The variable domain in full, with the rest retrieved from reference TRBV7-3 and TRBJ2-2, is GAGVSQTPSNKVTEKGKYVELRCDPISGHTALYWYRQSLGQGPEFLIYFQGTGAADDSGLPNDRFFAVRPEGSVSTLKIQRTERGDSAVYLCASSPQAGGLGGGELFFGEGSRLTVL.

This clone was seen once. The rearrangement links TRBV6-5 to TRBJ2-5, with 11 bases matching TRBD2. CDR3 length: 15 residues. V lost 6 bases to trimming and J lost 4 bases; unmatched junction nucleotides: 7. The germline CDR1 and CDR2 sequences are MNHEY and SVGAGI. This chain's CDR3 is CASSSLAGGRETQYF. The CDR3 DNA reads as TGTGCCAGCAGCTCCCTAGCGGGGGGCCGAGAGACCCAGTACTTC.

A single count supports this clone. The chain couples TRBV18 to TRBJ2-7; D is ambiguous. Trimming removed 5 bases from V and 0 bases from J, with 2 bases in between. Germline V CDR1 and CDR2: KGHSH, LQKENI. There are 11 residues in the CDR3. The CDR3 region is CASSYSYEQYF. CDR3 in DNA: TGTGCCAGCTCATACTCCTACGAGCAGTACTTC.

The V gene is TRBV9, the J gene TRBJ1-4, with a weak D call TRBD1 (5 bases). The CDR3 spans 14 residues. V lost 4 bases, J lost 6 bases, and 13 bases lay in between. Germline V gene sequence: CDR1 SGDLS, CDR2 YYNGEE. CDR3 amino acids: CASSPRPGDEKLFF. In DNA form, the CDR3 reads TGTGCCAGCAGCCCGCGTCCGGGGGATGAAAAACTGTTTTTT.

J is TRBJ1-2 and V is TRBV9; D perhaps matches TRBD1 (6 bases). Germline CDR1 and CDR2: SGDLS and YYNGEE. V gave up 4 bases and J gave up 0 bases, with 13 bases separating them. The CDR3 has 15 residues. In DNA form, the CDR3 reads TGTGCCAGCAGCTCACAGGGAAGGGCTAACTATGGCTACACCTTC. Residues: CASSSQGRANYGYTF.

The rearrangement uses TRBV9 and TRBJ2-2; maybe TRBD2 (6 bases). Germline V gene data show CDR1 as SGDLS and CDR2 as YYNGEE. Trimming shortened V by 5 bases and J by 2 bases, and 10 bases separated the two germline ends. The CDR3 contains 14 residues. Written as DNA, the CDR3 is TGTGCCAGCAGAAGGGAGGTAAACACCGGGGAGCTGTTTTTT. This codes for CASRREVNTGELFF. The full variable domain, rest sourced from reference TRBV9 and TRBJ2-2, is DSGVTQTPKHLITATGQRVTLRCSPRSGDLSVYWYQQSLDQGLQFLIQYYNGEERAKGNILERFSAQQFPDLHSELNLSSLELGDSALYFCASRREVNTGELFFGEGSRLTVL.

This chain connects TRBV14 to TRBJ2-1; possibly TRBD1 for D (5 bases). V was cut by 1 base and J by 5 bases, with 12 bases left in between. This CDR3 is built from 15 residues. CDR1 is SGHDN, CDR2 FVKESK, per germline. The CDR3 reads CASSQVLQGHNEQFF. The CDR3, as DNA: TGTGCCAGCAGCCAAGTTCTCCAGGGCCACAATGAGCAGTTCTTC.